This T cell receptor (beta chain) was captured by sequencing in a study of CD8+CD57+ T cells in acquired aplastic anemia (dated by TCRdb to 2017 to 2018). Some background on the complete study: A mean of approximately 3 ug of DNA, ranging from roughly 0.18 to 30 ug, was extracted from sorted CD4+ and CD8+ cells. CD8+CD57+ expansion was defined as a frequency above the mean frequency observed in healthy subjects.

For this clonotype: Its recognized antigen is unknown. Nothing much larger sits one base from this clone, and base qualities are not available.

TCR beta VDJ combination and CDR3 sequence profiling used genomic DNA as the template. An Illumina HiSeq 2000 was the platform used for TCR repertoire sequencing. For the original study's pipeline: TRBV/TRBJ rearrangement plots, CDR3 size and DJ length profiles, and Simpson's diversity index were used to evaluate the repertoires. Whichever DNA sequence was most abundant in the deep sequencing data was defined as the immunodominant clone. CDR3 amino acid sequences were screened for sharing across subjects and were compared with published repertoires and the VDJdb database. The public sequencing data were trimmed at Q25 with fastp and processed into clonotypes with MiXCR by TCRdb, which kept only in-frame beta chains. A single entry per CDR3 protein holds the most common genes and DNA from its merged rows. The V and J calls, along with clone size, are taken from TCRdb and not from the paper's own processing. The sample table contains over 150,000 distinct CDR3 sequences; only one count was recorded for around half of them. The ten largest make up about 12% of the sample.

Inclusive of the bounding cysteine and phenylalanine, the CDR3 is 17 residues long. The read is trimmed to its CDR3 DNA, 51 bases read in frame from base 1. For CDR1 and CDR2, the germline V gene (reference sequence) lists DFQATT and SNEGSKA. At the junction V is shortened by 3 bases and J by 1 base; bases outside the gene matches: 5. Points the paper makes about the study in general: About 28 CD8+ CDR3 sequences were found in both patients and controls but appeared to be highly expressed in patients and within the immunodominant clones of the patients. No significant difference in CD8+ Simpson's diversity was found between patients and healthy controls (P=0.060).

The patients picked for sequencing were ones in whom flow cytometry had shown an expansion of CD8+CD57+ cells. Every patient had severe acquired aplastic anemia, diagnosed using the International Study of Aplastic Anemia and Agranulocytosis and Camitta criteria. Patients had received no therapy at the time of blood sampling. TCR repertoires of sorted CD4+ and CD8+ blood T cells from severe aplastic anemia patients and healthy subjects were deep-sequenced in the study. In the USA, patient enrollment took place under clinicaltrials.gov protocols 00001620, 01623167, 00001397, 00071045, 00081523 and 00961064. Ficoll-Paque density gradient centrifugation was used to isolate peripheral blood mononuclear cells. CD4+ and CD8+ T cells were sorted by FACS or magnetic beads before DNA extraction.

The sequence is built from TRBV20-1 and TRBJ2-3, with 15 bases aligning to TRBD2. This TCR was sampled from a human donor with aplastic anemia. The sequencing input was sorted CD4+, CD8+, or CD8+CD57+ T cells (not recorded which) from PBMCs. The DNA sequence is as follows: TGCAGTGCTAGGGGACTAGCGGGAGGATGGGGCACAGATACGCAGTATTTT. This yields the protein CSARGLAGGWGTDTQYF.